A single sample gave rise to the 3 T cell receptor beta chains below, sequenced in a study of T-cell reconstitution after alpha-beta-depleted transplantation in children. It was with unique molecular identifiers that the TCRbeta library was prepared. TCRdb processed the PCR reads anew with MiXCR; each CDR3 protein has one entry. The profile shows 450,000 to 700,000 distinct CDR3 sequences, 25% to 30% of them singletons. The sample in question was PBMCs, obtained before TCRalphabeta/CD19-depleted stem cell transplant. These receptors were obtained from a boy younger than two with Wiskott-Aldrich syndrome, due to receive a stem cell transplant.

The chain has TRBV5-1 and TRBJ2-5; TRBD1 matches 7 bases. The CDR3 runs 16 residues. The germline CDR1 and CDR2 sequences are SGHRS and YFSETQ. V lost 2 bases to trimming and J lost 2 bases; unmatched junction nucleotides: 9. The CDR3 nucleotides read TGCGCCAGCAGCTTTCGGCCGGGACAGCTTCAAGAGACCCAGTACTTC. Translating it yields CASSFRPGQLQETQYF.

This clonotype was seen a handful of times. The chain recombines TRBV4-2 with TRBJ2-5, with 7 positions matching TRBD2. The V and J ends lost 0 bases and 4 bases, in that order; junction bases with no gene match: 8. CDR1 is LGHNA, CDR2 YNFKEQ, per germline. The CDR3 contains 16 residues. DNA of the CDR3: TGTGCCAGCAGCCAAGAGGGCGGGAGAGTCCGAGAGACCCAGTACTTC. This translates into CASSQEGGRVRETQYF.

This sequence joins TRBV12-3 or TRBV12-4 and TRBJ2-2; 8 positions match TRBD2. V was pared by 2 bases and J by 3 bases, with 5 bases of the junction left unmatched. This CDR3 is 16 amino acids long. CDR3: CASSLYAGGDTGELFF. The CDR3 DNA reads as TGTGCCAGCAGTTTATATGCGGGAGGAGACACCGGGGAGCTGTTTTTT.